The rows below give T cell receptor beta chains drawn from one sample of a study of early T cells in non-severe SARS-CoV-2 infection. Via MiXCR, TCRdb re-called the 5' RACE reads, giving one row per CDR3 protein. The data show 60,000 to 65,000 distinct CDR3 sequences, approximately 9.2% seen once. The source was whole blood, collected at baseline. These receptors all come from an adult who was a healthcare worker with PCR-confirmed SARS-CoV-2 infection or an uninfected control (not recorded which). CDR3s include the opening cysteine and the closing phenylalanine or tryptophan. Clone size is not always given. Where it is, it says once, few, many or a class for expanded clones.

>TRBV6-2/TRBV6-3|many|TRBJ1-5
CASSHFGGQHF
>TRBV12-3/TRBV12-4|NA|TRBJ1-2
CASSLGQTLYGYTF
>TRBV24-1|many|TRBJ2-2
CATSAQNTGELFF
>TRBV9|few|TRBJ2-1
CASSPDRGGYDEQFF
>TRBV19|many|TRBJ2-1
CASSGGLADYNEQFF
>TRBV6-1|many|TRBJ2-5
CASSEARLAGGPETQYF
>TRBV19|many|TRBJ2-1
CASSMIASLEQFF
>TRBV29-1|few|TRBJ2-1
CSLQREGPSYNEQFF
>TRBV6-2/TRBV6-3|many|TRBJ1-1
CASSYPRTGSLSDTEAFF
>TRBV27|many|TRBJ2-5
CASSLRTTEETQYF
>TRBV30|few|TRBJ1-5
CAWSVESGANSNQPQHF
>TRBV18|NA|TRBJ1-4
CASSPGQPATNEKLFF
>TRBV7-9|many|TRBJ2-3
CASSPGTFFTDTQYF
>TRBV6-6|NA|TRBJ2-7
CASSYPGQPYEQYF
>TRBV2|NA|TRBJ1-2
CASSSYGYTF
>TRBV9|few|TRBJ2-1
CASSVGRQSYNEQFF
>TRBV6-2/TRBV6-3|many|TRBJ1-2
CASSYGVGYTF
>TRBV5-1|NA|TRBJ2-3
CASSPGERTSTDTQYF
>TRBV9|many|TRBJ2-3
CASSAGLAGGAQYF
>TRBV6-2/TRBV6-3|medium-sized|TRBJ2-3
CASNSGGPKDTQYF
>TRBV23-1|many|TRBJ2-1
CASSRGPAGGDEQFF
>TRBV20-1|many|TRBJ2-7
CSPTSGDEQYF
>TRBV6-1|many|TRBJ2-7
CASMKLAGVYEQYF
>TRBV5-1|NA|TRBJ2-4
CASSLIAGGLGNIQYF
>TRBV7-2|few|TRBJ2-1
CASSDRTSGRAKGEQFF
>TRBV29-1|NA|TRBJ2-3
CSVDPQQDTQYF
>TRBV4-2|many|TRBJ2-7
CASSQDGPAGGPVEQYF
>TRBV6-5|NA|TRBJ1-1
CASSYQAGGGTEAFF
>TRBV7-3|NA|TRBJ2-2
CASSPATGGAGGTGELFF
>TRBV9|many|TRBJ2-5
CASGGQGAEETQYF
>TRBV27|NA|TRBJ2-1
CASSLSSYYNEQFF
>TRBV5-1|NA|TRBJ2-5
CASSDQAGPETQYF